Described below is a single T cell receptor beta chain sequence and its context. The data derive from a study of molecular identifiers for immune sequencing clone quantification. MiXCR was run by TCRdb on the PCR reads, yielding one entry per CDR3 protein. The repertoire has around 460,000 distinct CDR3 sequences, 25% of them found once; the top ten carry around 0.76%. Looked up from germline, CDR1 is MNHEY and CDR2 is SMNVEV (reference sequence). The CDR3 extends over 15 amino acids. Losses at the gene ends were 8 bases for V and 2 bases for J; bases not matched to a gene: 6. This clonotype originated in a human donor in good health. Some libraries in this study had Jurkat cell RNA spiked in. Sequences were obtained from naive CD8+ T cells from blood, with Jurkat cell RNA spiked in. Indicated subset: FACS-sorted CD8+CD4-CCR7+CD45RA+ naive T cells. The genes are TRBV27 and TRBJ1-5; 10 positions agree with TRBD1. DNA for the CDR3: TGTGCCAGCGCCTCCGGGACAGGGGGCAATCAGCCCCAGCATTTT. It specifies CASASGTGGNQPQHF.